The rows below give T cell receptor beta chains drawn from one sample of a study of blood T cell repertoires in COVID-19. Sequencing was performed with immunoSEQ multiplex PCR; in TCRdb, only in-frame clones are kept and a portion is missing. The sample lists over 250,000 clones; about 80% were seen once. The material sequenced was peripheral blood. These TCRs come from a woman over 75 with acute or convalescent COVID-19. CDR3s leave out the opening cysteine and the closing phenylalanine or tryptophan. A D gene is named only where the DNA matches it firmly.

D gene,V gene,CDR3 protein
TRBD2,TRBV2,ASSAELAGGAHEQF
TRBD1,TRBV29-1,SVENRGPLSYVGYT
TRBD1,TRBV9,ASSRGTGDYEQY
TRBD2,TRBV10-3,AISESWGGEQY
NA,TRBV18,ASSPQRRPGRQDTQY
NA,TRBV5-5,ASSLTGGNQPQH
NA,TRBV12-3/TRBV12-4,ASRRTGEAF
NA,TRBV20-1,SASLNRQVEAF
TRBD1,TRBV10-3,ATGQGNEKLF
TRBD2,TRBV19,ASSIGDGTSGAETQY
TRBD1,TRBV11-2,ASSRDRDTEAF
NA,TRBV5-1,ASSDGLLPYNEQF
TRBD1,TRBV24-1,ATRETGAHTEAF
TRBD1,TRBV6-5,ASTRDRGYQETQY
TRBD1,TRBV6-2/TRBV6-3,ASSYTLGTADSPLH
NA,TRBV19,ASSINTATGLGGYT
TRBD1,TRBV7-9,ASSFGTGGLRGYGYT
NA,TRBV4-2,ASSQGPGEEQY
NA,TRBV3-1/TRBV3-2,ASSQTGTTEAF
TRBD2,TRBV18,ASSPVGALAGGEQF
NA,TRBV6-5,ASSYWGRGIVTEAF
TRBD2,TRBV6-1,ASSEALRAGGDQF
NA,TRBV5-4,ASSFTQGSYGYT
NA,TRBV3-1/TRBV3-2,ASSRWTDVVSGANVLT
TRBD2,TRBV5-1,ASSLGFAAGGYEQY
TRBD1,TRBV5-5,ASSVGDSGLNQPQH
NA,TRBV11-2,ASSLAAQAGNTIY
TRBD1,TRBV10-3,AISRDRTNYGYT
TRBD1,TRBV4-1,ASSAGQGPGNQPQH
TRBD2,TRBV3-1/TRBV3-2,ASSQSGGGRETQY
NA,TRBV20-1,SASGGGLNTGELF
NA,TRBV19,ASRRTAGGPQH
NA,TRBV7-8,ASSRRAVRAGAKTDTQY
NA,TRBV5-1,ASSLDPADTQY
TRBD1,TRBV4-3,ASSSGTGEKLF
TRBD1,TRBV28,ASSRQGAGNQPQH
TRBD1,TRBV7-9,ASSSGQADYGYT
TRBD2,TRBV5-1,ASSSSGGGSYNEQF
TRBD1,TRBV24-1,ATSDHGQGKDTQY
NA,TRBV12-3/TRBV12-4,ASSSLETGELF
NA,TRBV20-1,SARVRTEAF
TRBD1,TRBV15,ATSRNRDRDYEQY
NA,TRBV2,ASSRQMNTEAF
NA,TRBV27,ASSSYGPGQETQY
NA,TRBV12-3/TRBV12-4,ASRSQGVPEAF
TRBD1,TRBV5-1,ASSLTAGGFNEQF
TRBD1,TRBV19,ASSRDSLLSYNSPLH